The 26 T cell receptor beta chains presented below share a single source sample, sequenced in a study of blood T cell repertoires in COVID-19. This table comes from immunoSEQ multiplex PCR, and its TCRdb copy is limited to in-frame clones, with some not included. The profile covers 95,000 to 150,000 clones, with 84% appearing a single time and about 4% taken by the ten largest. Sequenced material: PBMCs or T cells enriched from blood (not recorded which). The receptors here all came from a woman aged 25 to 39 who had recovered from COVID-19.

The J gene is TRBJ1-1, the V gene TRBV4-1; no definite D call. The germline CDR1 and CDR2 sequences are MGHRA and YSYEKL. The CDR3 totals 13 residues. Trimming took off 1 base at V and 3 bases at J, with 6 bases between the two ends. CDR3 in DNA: TGCGCCAGCAGCCAAGTAGTTGACACTGAAGCTTTCTTT. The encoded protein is CASSQVVDTEAFF.

CDR3 region: CASSDRANYGYTF. CDR3 DNA: TGTGCCAGCAGTGATCGTGCTAACTATGGCTACACCTTC. The genes are TRBV2 and TRBJ1-2, with D uncertain. Germline assignment: CDR1 SNHLY and CDR2 FYNNEI. The germline V and J ends were trimmed by 3 bases and 0 bases, with 5 bases remaining between them. This CDR3 is built from 13 residues.

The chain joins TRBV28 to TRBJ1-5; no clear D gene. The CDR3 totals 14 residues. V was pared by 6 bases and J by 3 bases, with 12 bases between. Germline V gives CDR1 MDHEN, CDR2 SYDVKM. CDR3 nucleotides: TGTGCCAGCAGCCTAGGCCACAACAATCAGCCCCAGCATTTT. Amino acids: CASSLGHNNQPQHF.

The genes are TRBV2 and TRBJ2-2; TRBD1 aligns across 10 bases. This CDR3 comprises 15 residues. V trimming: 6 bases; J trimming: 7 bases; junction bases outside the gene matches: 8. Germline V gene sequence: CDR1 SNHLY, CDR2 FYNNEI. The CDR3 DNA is TGTGCCAGCAGGGAGGGGACAGGGGTTTTCGGGGAGCTGTTTTTT. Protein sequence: CASREGTGVFGELFF.

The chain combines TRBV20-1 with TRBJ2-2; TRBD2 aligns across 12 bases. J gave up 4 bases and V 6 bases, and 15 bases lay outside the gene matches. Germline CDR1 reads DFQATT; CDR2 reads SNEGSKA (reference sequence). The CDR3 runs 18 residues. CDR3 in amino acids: CSASPWLAGGSGTGELFF. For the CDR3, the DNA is TGCAGTGCCAGTCCTTGGCTAGCGGGAGGGTCGGGCACCGGGGAGCTGTTTTTT.

CDR3 in DNA: TGTGCCAGCAGTCCTAGCGGGAGCCACTCCAAAAACATTCAGTACTTC. Protein: CASSPSGSHSKNIQYF. The J gene is TRBJ2-4, the V gene TRBV28, with 10 bases lining up with TRBD2. From germline, CDR1 is MDHEN and CDR2 SYDVKM. V gave up 5 bases and J gave up 2 bases; unmatched junction bases: 6. The CDR3 is 16 amino acids.

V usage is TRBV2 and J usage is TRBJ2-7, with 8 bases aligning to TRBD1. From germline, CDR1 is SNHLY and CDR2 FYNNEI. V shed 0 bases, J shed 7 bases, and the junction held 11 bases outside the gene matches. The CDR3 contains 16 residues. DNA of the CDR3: TGTGCCAGCAGTGAAGCGTCCGGGACAGGCCGCGGGGAGCAGTACTTC. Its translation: CASSEASGTGRGEQYF. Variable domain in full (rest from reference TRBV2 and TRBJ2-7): EPEVTQTPSHQVTQMGQEVILRCVPISNHLYFYWYRQILGQKVEFLVSFYNNEISEKSEIFDDQFSVERPDGSNFTLKIRSTKLEDSAMYFCASSEASGTGRGEQYFGPGTRLTVT.

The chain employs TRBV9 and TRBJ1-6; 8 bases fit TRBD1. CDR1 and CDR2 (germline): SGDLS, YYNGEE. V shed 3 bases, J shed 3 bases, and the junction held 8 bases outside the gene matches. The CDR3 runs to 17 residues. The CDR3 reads CASSARPGTGYNSPLHF. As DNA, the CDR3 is TGTGCCAGCAGCGCTCGTCCCGGGACAGGCTATAATTCACCCCTCCACTTT.

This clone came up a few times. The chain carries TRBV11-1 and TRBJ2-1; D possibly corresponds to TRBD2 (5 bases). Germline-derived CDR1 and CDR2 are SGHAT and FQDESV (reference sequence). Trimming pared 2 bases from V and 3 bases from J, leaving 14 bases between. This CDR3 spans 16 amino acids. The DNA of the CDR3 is TGTGCCAGCAGCTTATCCGGGCGGAGGTACTACAATGAGCAGTTCTTC. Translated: CASSLSGRRYYNEQFF.

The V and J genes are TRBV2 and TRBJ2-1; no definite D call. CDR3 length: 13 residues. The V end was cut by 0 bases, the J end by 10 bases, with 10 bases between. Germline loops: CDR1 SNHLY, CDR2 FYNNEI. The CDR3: CASSEARKAEQFF. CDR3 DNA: TGTGCCAGCAGTGAAGCGCGGAAGGCCGAGCAGTTCTTC.

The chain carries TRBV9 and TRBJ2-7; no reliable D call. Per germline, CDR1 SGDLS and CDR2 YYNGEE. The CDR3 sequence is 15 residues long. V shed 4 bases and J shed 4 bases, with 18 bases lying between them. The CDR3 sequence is CASSPSWFPWYEQYF. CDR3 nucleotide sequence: TGTGCCAGCAGCCCCAGTTGGTTCCCGTGGTACGAGCAGTACTTC.

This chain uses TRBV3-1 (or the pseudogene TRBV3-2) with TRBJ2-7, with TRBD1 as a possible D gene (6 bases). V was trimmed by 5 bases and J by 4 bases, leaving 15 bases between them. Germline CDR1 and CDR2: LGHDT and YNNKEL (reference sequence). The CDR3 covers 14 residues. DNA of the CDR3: TGTGCCAGCAGCAACAACAGGGAATTGTACGAGCAGTACTTC. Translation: CASSNNRELYEQYF.

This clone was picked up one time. CDR3 coding DNA: TGTGCCAGCAGCTTGTCAGGGGACTACAATGAGCAGTTCTTC. Translation gives CASSLSGDYNEQFF. J is TRBJ2-1 and V is TRBV11-2, with a possible D match to TRBD1 (6 bases). The V gene's germline CDR1 is SGHAT and CDR2 FQNNGV. The CDR3 sequence is 14 residues long. V was clipped by 3 bases and J by 3 bases, with 9 bases between them. Variable domain in full (rest from reference TRBV11-2 and TRBJ2-1): EAGVAQSPRYKIIEKRQSVAFWCNPISGHATLYWYQQILGQGPKLLIQFQNNGVVDDSQLPKDRFSAERLKGVDSTLKIQPAKLEDSAVYLCASSLSGDYNEQFFGPGTRLTVL.

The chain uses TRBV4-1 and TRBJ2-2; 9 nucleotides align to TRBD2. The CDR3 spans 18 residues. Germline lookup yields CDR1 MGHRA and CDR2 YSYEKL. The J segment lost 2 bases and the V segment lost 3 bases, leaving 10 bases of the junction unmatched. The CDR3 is CASSHPAGTSLNTGELFF. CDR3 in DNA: TGCGCCAGCAGCCACCCCGCCGGGACTAGCTTAAACACCGGGGAGCTGTTTTTT.

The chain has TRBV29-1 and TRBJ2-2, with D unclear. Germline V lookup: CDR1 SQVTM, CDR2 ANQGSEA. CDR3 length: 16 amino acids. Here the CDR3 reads CNVPSMGRANTGELFF. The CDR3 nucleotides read TGCAACGTCCCGTCGATGGGCAGAGCGAACACCGGGGAGCTGTTTTTT.

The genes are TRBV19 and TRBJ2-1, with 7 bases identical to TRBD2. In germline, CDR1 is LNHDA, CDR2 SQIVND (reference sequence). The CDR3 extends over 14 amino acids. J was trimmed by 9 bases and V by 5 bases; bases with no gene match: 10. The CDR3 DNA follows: TGTGCCAGTAGTCTACCGGGACTACTAAGTGAGCAGTTCTTC. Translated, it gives CASSLPGLLSEQFF. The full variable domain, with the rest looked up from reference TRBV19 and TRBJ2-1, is DGGITQSPKYLFRKEGQNVTLSCEQNLNHDAMYWYRQDPGQGLRLIYYSQIVNDFQKGDIAEGYSVSREKKESFPLTVTSAQKNPTAFYLCASSLPGLLSEQFFGPGTRLTVL.

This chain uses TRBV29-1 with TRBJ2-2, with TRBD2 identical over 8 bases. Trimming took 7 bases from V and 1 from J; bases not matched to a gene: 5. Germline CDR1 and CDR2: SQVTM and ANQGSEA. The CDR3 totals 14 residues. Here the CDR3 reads CSGSGSGNTGELFF. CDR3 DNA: TGCAGCGGGAGCGGGAGTGGGAACACCGGGGAGCTGTTTTTT.

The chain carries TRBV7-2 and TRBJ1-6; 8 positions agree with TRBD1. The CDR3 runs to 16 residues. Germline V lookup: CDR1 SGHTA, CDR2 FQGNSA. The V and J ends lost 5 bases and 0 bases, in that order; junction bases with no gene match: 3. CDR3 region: CASSPDRDSYNSPLHF. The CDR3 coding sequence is TGTGCCAGCAGCCCGGACAGGGACTCCTATAATTCACCCCTCCACTTT.

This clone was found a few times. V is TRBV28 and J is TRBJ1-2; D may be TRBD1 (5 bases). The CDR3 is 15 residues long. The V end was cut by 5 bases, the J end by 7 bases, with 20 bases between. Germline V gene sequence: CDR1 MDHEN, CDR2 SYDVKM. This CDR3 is CASSPIARARIGYTF. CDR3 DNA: TGTGCCAGCAGTCCTATCGCCAGGGCGCGAATTGGCTACACCTTC.

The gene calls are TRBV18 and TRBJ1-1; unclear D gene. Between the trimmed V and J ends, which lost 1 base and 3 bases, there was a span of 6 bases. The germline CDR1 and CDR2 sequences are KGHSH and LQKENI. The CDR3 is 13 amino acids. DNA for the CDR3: TGTGCCAGCTCACCACTGAGAGACACTGAAGCTTTCTTT. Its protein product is CASSPLRDTEAFF.

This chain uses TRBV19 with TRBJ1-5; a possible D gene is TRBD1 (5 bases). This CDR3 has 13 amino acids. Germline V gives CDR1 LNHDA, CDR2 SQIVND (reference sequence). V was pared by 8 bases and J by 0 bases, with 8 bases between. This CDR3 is CASSRDSNQPQHF. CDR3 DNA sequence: TGTGCCAGTTCCAGGGATAGCAATCAGCCCCAGCATTTT.

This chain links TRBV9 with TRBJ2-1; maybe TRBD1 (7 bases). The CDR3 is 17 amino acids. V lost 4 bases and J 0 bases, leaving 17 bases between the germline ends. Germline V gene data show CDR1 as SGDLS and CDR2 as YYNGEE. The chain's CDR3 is CASSQGGAVDSYNEQFF. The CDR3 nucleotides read TGTGCCAGCAGCCAGGGGGGTGCCGTCGACTCCTACAATGAGCAGTTCTTC.

The CDR3 bases are TGTGCCAGTAGTATAGGTAGGGGCGCTAACACTGAAGCTTTCTTT. This gives the protein CASSIGRGANTEAFF. This chain links TRBV19 with TRBJ1-1, with D maybe TRBD1 (5 bases). The germline V gene has CDR1 LNHDA and CDR2 SQIVND (reference sequence). This CDR3 contains 15 residues. The V end was cut by 1 base, the J end by 2 bases, with 11 bases between.

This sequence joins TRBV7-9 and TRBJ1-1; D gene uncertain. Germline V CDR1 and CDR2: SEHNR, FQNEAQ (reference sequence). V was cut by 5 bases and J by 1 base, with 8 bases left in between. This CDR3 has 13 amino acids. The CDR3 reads CASSRGQNTEAFF. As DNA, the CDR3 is TGTGCCAGCAGCCGAGGGCAGAACACTGAAGCTTTCTTT.

CDR3 nucleotide sequence: TGTGCCAGCAGCTCCGGGACTGGCTACAATGAGCAGTTCTTC. It codes for CASSSGTGYNEQFF. The chain combines TRBV11-3 with TRBJ2-1; weak D call: TRBD2 (6 bases). The CDR3 covers 14 residues. The V and J ends lost 4 bases and 3 bases respectively, with 10 bases between them. Germline lookup yields CDR1 SGHNT and CDR2 YENEEA.

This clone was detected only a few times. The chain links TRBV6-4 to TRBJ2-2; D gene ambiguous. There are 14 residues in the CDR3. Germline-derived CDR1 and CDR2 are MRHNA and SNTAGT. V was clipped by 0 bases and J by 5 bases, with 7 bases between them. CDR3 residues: CASSDSPETGELFF. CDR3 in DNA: TGTGCCAGCAGTGACTCCCCGGAGACCGGGGAGCTGTTTTTT.